This T cell receptor (beta chain) is from a study of response to subunit inactivated influenza vaccine. Study conclusions and caveats: Only a handful of new T cells, the authors suggested, are recruited with each seasonal influenza vaccination.

MiXCR, run by TCRdb on the RT-PCR reads, gives a single entry per CDR3 protein. The table shows about 480,000 distinct CDR3 sequences, with 10% to 15% occurring only once. This clonotype was seen only a few times. Its matching antigen is unknown. The sequence was obtained from a man in his forties or fifties who received an inactivated influenza vaccine. The specimen was PBMCs from blood, collected more than 35 days after vaccination.

The CDR3 here is CASTNRVEGGELFF. In DNA form, the CDR3 reads TGTGCCAGCACTAACAGGGTAGAGGGCGGGGAGCTGTTTTTT. This rearrangement joins TRBV28 to TRBJ2-2; D might be TRBD1 (6 bases). Germline values: CDR1 MDHEN, CDR2 SYDVKM. The CDR3 has 14 amino acids. V dropped 7 bases and J dropped 7 bases, with 16 bases sitting between them.